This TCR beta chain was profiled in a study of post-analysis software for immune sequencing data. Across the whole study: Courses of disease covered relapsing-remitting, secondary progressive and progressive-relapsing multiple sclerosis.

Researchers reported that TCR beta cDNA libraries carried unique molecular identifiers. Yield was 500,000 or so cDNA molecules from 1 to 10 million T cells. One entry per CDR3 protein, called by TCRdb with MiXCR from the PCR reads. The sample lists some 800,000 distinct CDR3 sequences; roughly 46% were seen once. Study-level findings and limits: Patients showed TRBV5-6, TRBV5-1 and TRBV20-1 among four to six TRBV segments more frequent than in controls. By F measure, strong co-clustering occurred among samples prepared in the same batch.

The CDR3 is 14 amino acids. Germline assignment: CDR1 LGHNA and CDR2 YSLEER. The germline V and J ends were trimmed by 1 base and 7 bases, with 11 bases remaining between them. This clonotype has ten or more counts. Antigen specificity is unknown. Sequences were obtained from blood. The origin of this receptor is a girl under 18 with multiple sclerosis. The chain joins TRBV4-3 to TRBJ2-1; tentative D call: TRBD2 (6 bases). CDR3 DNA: TGCGCCAGCAGCCAAGTTAGGACTATTAATGAGCAGTTCTTC. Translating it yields CASSQVRTINEQFF.